The 13 T cell receptor beta chains presented below share a single source sample, sequenced in a study of blood T cell repertoires in COVID-19. Produced via immunoSEQ multiplex PCR; TCRdb's table is partial and in-frame only. The sample lists 25,000 to 30,000 clones, over 70% occurring once. Material for sequencing was peripheral blood. The receptors come from a man between 65 and 85 years old with active COVID-19.

The J gene is TRBJ1-6, the V gene TRBV6-1, with TRBD1 matching 9 bases. The V segment lost 2 bases and the J segment 17 bases; nucleotides outside the gene matches: 4. This CDR3 spans 12 amino acids. Germline lookup yields CDR1 MNHNS and CDR2 SASEGT. The CDR3 bases are TGTGCCAGCAGTGAATCTCGACAGGGGGTCCACTTT. The encoded protein is CASSESRQGVHF.

The rearrangement joins TRBV9 to TRBJ1-4; no firm D call. The germline V gene has CDR1 SGDLS and CDR2 YYNGEE. Trimming shortened V by 3 bases and J by 7 bases, and 13 bases separated the two germline ends. This CDR3 has 14 amino acids. The CDR3 sequence is CASSGEGAVEKLFF. The DNA of the CDR3 is TGTGCCAGCAGCGGAGAGGGCGCGGTTGAAAAACTGTTTTTT.

The table lists this clone with a few counts. The chain uses TRBV7-9 and TRBJ1-5; 7 positions match TRBD1. Per germline, CDR1 SEHNR and CDR2 FQNEAQ (reference sequence). CDR3 length: 15 residues. V was pared by 2 bases and J by 7 bases, with 8 bases of the junction left unmatched. The chain's CDR3 is CASSLSTGLGQPQHF. CDR3 sequence (DNA): TGTGCCAGCAGCTTATCGACAGGGCTTGGACAGCCCCAGCATTTT.

CDR3: CASSSGQGAGGTGELFF. In DNA form, the CDR3 reads TGTGCCAGCAGCTCCGGACAGGGGGCAGGGGGCACCGGGGAGCTGTTTTTT. The J gene is TRBJ2-2, the V gene TRBV7-7; TRBD1 agrees at 11 bases. This CDR3 comprises 17 residues. J was trimmed by 4 bases and V by 4 bases; bases with no gene match: 8. CDR1 SSHAT and CDR2 FNYEAQ come from the germline V gene (reference sequence).

V usage is TRBV6-4 and J usage is TRBJ2-1; TRBD1 agrees at 7 bases. V lost 8 bases and J lost 8; bases outside the gene matches: 6. The CDR3 is made up of 12 amino acids. In germline, CDR1 is MRHNA, CDR2 SNTAGT. The CDR3 reads CASLQGGDEQFF. The CDR3 DNA sequence: TGTGCCAGCCTTCAAGGGGGCGATGAGCAGTTCTTC.

The chain joins TRBV28 to TRBJ1-6; D is possibly TRBD1 (5 bases). Between the trimmed V and J ends, which lost 3 bases and 6 bases, there was a span of 6 bases. CDR1 and CDR2 (germline): MDHEN, SYDVKM. This CDR3 is built from 13 residues. The CDR3 reads CASSFDSNSPLHF. In nucleotides, the CDR3 is TGTGCCAGCAGTTTCGACAGTAATTCACCCCTCCACTTT. Variable domain in full (rest from reference TRBV28 and TRBJ1-6): DVKVTQSSRYLVKRTGEKVFLECVQDMDHENMFWYRQDPGLGLRLIYFSYDVKMKEKGDIPEGYSVSREKKERFSLILESASTNQTSMYLCASSFDSNSPLHFGNGTRLTVT.

This sequence joins TRBV3-1 (or the pseudogene TRBV3-2) and TRBJ2-4, with TRBD1 matching over 9 bases. J lost 3 bases, V lost 5 bases, and 11 bases had no gene match. The CDR3 sequence is 17 residues long. Germline V gives CDR1 LGHDT, CDR2 YNNKEL (reference sequence). The CDR3 DNA reads TGTGCCAGCAGCGGAGGACAGGGGCGGTATATCAAAAACATTCAGTACTTC. This encodes CASSGGQGRYIKNIQYF.

This chain joins TRBV28 and TRBJ1-5; TRBD1 agrees at 7 bases. CDR1 is MDHEN, CDR2 SYDVKM, per germline. CDR3 length: 16 residues. J lost 2 bases, V lost 6 bases, and 10 bases had no gene match. The CDR3 coding sequence is TGTGCCAGCAGATCAGGAGGGGGCGCGGGCAATCAGCCCCAGCATTTT. It translates to CASRSGGGAGNQPQHF.

This clone was picked up one time. The chain carries TRBV9 and TRBJ2-5; no clear D gene. Deletions cut 0 bases from V and 0 bases from J, with 12 bases between. Germline values: CDR1 SGDLS, CDR2 YYNGEE. The CDR3 runs to 16 residues. The CDR3 coding sequence is TGTGCCAGCAGCGTAGCGGTCCTGGGCGACCAAGAGACCCAGTACTTC. Protein: CASSVAVLGDQETQYF.

This sequence joins TRBV28 and TRBJ2-5, with 7 bases lining up with TRBD2. Trimming at V came to 4 bases and at J to 1 base, leaving 6 bases not matched to a gene. CDR3 length: 15 residues. In germline, CDR1 is MDHEN, CDR2 SYDVKM. The CDR3 here is CASSWSSGSQETQYF. The CDR3, as DNA: TGTGCCAGCAGTTGGAGTAGCGGGTCCCAAGAGACCCAGTACTTC. The full variable domain, with the rest looked up from reference TRBV28 and TRBJ2-5, is DVKVTQSSRYLVKRTGEKVFLECVQDMDHENMFWYRQDPGLGLRLIYFSYDVKMKEKGDIPEGYSVSREKKERFSLILESASTNQTSMYLCASSWSSGSQETQYFGPGTRLLVL.

The V gene is TRBV24-1, the J gene TRBJ2-5; 8 bases align to TRBD2. CDR1 KGHDR and CDR2 SFDVKD come from the germline V gene. This CDR3 comprises 16 residues. Unmatched junction bases numbered 6, after V lost 3 bases and J lost 1 base. The CDR3, as DNA: TGTGCCACCAGTGATACCTCGGGGGGGGTCCAAGAGACCCAGTACTTC. Translated: CATSDTSGGVQETQYF.

This clone was detected only a few times. The rearrangement joins TRBV7-2 to TRBJ2-5; 8 bases align to TRBD1. CDR1 is SGHTA, CDR2 FQGNSA, per germline. Trimming cost V 2 bases and J 5 bases; bases outside gene matches: 7. The CDR3 spans 15 residues. The CDR3 DNA sequence: TGTGCCAGCAGCTTAAACCCAGGGGGCTATGAGACCCAGTACTTC. Encoded protein: CASSLNPGGYETQYF.

This rearrangement joins TRBV7-7 to TRBJ2-2; D perhaps matches TRBD2 (5 bases). V lost 8 bases and J 5 bases, leaving 15 bases between the germline ends. Germline loops: CDR1 SSHAT, CDR2 FNYEAQ (reference sequence). The CDR3 totals 14 residues. CDR3 DNA: TGTGCCAGCGGGAGAGGGCCTGGGACCGGGGAGCTGTTTTTT. It encodes CASGRGPGTGELFF.